A selection of T cell receptor beta chains follows, all from one sample in a study of T cell responses to AZD1222 COVID-19 vaccine. The method was immunoSEQ multiplex PCR; TCRdb's version includes in-frame clones alone and lacks a portion of them. The sample has roughly 120,000 clones, about 89% seen once; the top ten hold approximately 7.9%. The specimen was peripheral blood, collected on day 0 of AZD1222 vaccination. Receptors were obtained from an adult in good health. The CDR3 runs from the conserved cysteine through the conserved F or W. D genes are given only for firm matches. Rows may omit the clone size; those that give it use once, few, many or a size class.

v_gene	abundance	d_gene	j_gene	CDR3aa	CDR3nt
TRBV3-1/TRBV3-2	NA	NA	TRBJ1-1	CASRFDGEAFF	TGTGCCAGCAGATTCGACGGTGAAGCTTTCTTT
TRBV4-3	NA	NA	TRBJ1-2	CASSQAGRGAGYTF	TGCGCCAGCAGCCAAGCGGGGAGGGGCGCTGGCTACACCTTC
TRBV7-9	NA	NA	TRBJ1-3	CASSPSPSGNTIYF	TGTGCCAGCAGCCCTTCGCCATCAGGAAACACCATATATTTT
TRBV27	NA	NA	TRBJ2-6	CASSFGPSGANVLTF	TGTGCCAGCAGTTTCGGTCCCTCTGGGGCCAACGTCCTGACTTTC
TRBV2	NA	NA	TRBJ1-4	CASSEGRSFNEKLFF	TGTGCCAGCAGTGAAGGCAGGTCCTTTAATGAAAAACTGTTTTTT
TRBV5-1	NA	NA	TRBJ1-2	CASSLAGRVYGYTF	TGCGCCAGCAGCTTGGCTGGCAGGGTCTATGGCTACACCTTC
TRBV19	once	TRBD1	TRBJ2-7	CASSTTGGTYEQYF	TGTGCCAGTAGCACGACAGGGGGCACCTACGAGCAGTACTTC
TRBV13	few	TRBD1	TRBJ1-2	CASSSAQGYYGYTF	TGTGCCAGCAGCTCGGCACAGGGGTACTATGGCTACACCTTC
TRBV18	once	NA	TRBJ2-5	CASSPPNRGGETQYF	TGTGCCAGCTCACCACCCAACAGGGGAGGGGAGACCCAGTACTTC
TRBV10-3	NA	TRBD2	TRBJ2-3	CAISVAGDEDTQYF	TGTGCCATCAGTGTAGCGGGAGATGAAGATACGCAGTATTTT
TRBV6-2/TRBV6-3	NA	NA	TRBJ2-1	CASSYSTVALQFF	TGTGCCAGCAGTTACTCGACCGTTGCCCTACAGTTCTTC
TRBV19	NA	TRBD2	TRBJ2-7	CASSIDQRGYEQYF	TGTGCCAGTAGTATAGACCAGCGGGGTTACGAGCAGTACTTC
TRBV7-2	NA	NA	TRBJ2-5	CASSLGGNKETQYF	TGTGCCAGCAGCTTAGGGGGAAACAAAGAGACCCAGTACTTC
TRBV5-1	NA	TRBD1	TRBJ2-3	CASSSAIGTATDTQYF	TGCGCCAGCAGTTCCGCTATAGGGACAGCCACAGATACGCAGTATTTT
TRBV12-3/TRBV12-4	NA	NA	TRBJ1-6	CASSLVIGSPLHF	TGTGCCAGCAGTTTAGTGATTGGTTCACCCCTCCACTTT
TRBV7-6	NA	TRBD1	TRBJ2-7	CASSLDRGRTYEQYF	TGTGCCAGCAGCTTGGACAGGGGGCGGACCTACGAGCAGTACTTC
TRBV18	NA	TRBD1	TRBJ1-3	CASSPGRGPGNTIYF	TGTGCCAGCTCACCTGGCAGGGGGCCTGGAAACACCATATATTTT
TRBV4-3	NA	NA	TRBJ1-1	CASSQEGSTEAFF	TGCGCCAGCAGCCAAGAGGGCAGCACTGAAGCTTTCTTT
TRBV29-1	NA	TRBD1	TRBJ2-7	CSVRRGTGESYEQYF	TGCAGCGTAAGAAGGGGGACAGGGGAGTCCTACGAGCAGTACTTC
TRBV5-1	NA	NA	TRBJ1-3	CASSLYVQPTSGNTIYF	TGCGCCAGCAGCTTGTATGTACAACCGACCTCTGGAAACACCATATATTTT
TRBV7-6	once	TRBD1	TRBJ2-7	CASSPWTGGVEQYF	TGTGCCAGCAGCCCCTGGACAGGGGGTGTCGAGCAGTACTTC
TRBV6-5	NA	NA	TRBJ1-1	CASPLDRNTEAFF	TGTGCCTCCCCATTGGACAGGAACACTGAAGCTTTCTTT
TRBV5-4	few	TRBD1	TRBJ2-6	CASTPPGQGGSGANVLTF	TGTGCCAGCACCCCCCCGGGACAGGGAGGGTCTGGGGCCAACGTCCTGACTTTC
TRBV19	few	NA	TRBJ1-2	CASSIGTVPSYTF	TGTGCCAGTAGTATAGGGACAGTTCCGAGCTACACCTTC
TRBV9	NA	TRBD1	TRBJ1-3	CASSGSTGGGNTIYF	TGTGCCAGCAGCGGATCAACAGGGGGTGGAAACACCATATATTTT
TRBV20-1	NA	NA	TRBJ2-6	CSASDRGAGSGSGANVLTF	TGCAGTGCTAGTGATAGGGGAGCAGGATCGGGCTCTGGGGCCAACGTCCTGACTTTC